This is a list of T cell receptor beta chains from one sample in a study of cytomegalovirus exposure and HLA in healthy donors. Measured with immunoSEQ multiplex PCR; TCRdb has only the in-frame clones, and not every one. The sample shows around 140,000 clones, around 93% of them seen only once. Material for sequencing was PBMCs. Receptors originate from a man aged 18 to 29 in good health and CMV-seropositive. CDR3s include the opening cysteine and the closing phenylalanine or tryptophan. A D gene is named only where the DNA matches it firmly. The listing skips clone size in some rows; elsewhere it reads once, few, many or a size class.

v_gene	d_gene	j_gene	abundance	CDR3aa	CDR3nt
TRBV15	TRBD1	TRBJ2-3	NA	CATSRRTGSTDTQYF	TGTGCCACCAGCAGAAGGACAGGGAGCACAGATACGCAGTATTTT
TRBV4-1	TRBD2	TRBJ2-3	NA	CASKPRLAGVPDTQYF	TGCGCCAGCAAGCCTCGACTAGCGGGAGTACCAGATACGCAGTATTTT
TRBV10-3	NA	TRBJ1-5	NA	CAISETTPPQPQHF	TGTGCCATCAGTGAGACGACACCCCCTCAGCCCCAGCATTTT
TRBV4-2	NA	TRBJ1-2	NA	CASSQEVAGPGHDYGYTF	TGTGCCAGCAGCCAAGAAGTTGCTGGTCCAGGGCACGACTATGGCTACACCTTC
TRBV28	TRBD2	TRBJ2-7	NA	CASRRAGDTYEQYF	TGTGCCAGCAGAAGAGCGGGGGATACCTACGAGCAGTACTTC
TRBV7-9	TRBD2	TRBJ2-7	NA	CASSLGASGSYEQYF	TGTGCCAGCAGCTTGGGAGCTAGCGGTAGCTACGAGCAGTACTTC
TRBV28	NA	TRBJ1-1	NA	CASSSRTVMNTEAFF	TGTGCCAGCAGTTCTCGGACAGTTATGAACACTGAAGCTTTCTTT
TRBV7-9	NA	TRBJ1-1	NA	CASSQDSEAFF	TGTGCCAGCAGCCAAGACAGTGAAGCTTTCTTT
TRBV7-9	NA	TRBJ2-1	NA	CASSHDSGIYNEQFF	TGTGCCAGCAGCCATGACTCGGGTATCTACAATGAGCAGTTCTTC
TRBV27	NA	TRBJ1-4	once	CASSLHPAGDATNEKLFF	TGTGCCAGCAGTTTACACCCCGCAGGGGATGCAACTAATGAAAAACTGTTTTTT
TRBV6-1	TRBD1	TRBJ2-1	NA	CASYVGQGHNEQFF	TGTGCCAGCTATGTAGGACAGGGCCACAATGAGCAGTTCTTC
TRBV30	TRBD2	TRBJ2-1	NA	CAWNYLAGVNEQFF	TGTGCCTGGAATTACCTAGCGGGGGTCAATGAGCAGTTCTTC
TRBV6-6	NA	TRBJ1-1	NA	CASSGTTGMGTEAFF	TGTGCCAGCAGTGGGACGACAGGAATGGGCACTGAAGCTTTCTTT
TRBV28	TRBD2	TRBJ2-7	NA	CASSLFAGDGEQYF	TGTGCCAGCAGTTTATTTGCGGGAGACGGCGAGCAGTACTTC
TRBV7-9	TRBD2	TRBJ2-1	NA	CASRGSGPDNEQFF	TGTGCCAGCAGGGGTAGCGGGCCTGACAATGAGCAGTTCTTC
TRBV19	TRBD1	TRBJ2-1	NA	CASSPSGQVLIYEQFF	TGTGCCAGTAGTCCTTCGGGACAGGTTTTAATCTATGAGCAGTTCTTC
TRBV19	NA	TRBJ1-5	NA	CASSIWGRFEPQHF	TGTGCCAGTAGTATATGGGGGCGCTTCGAGCCCCAGCATTTT
TRBV28	TRBD1	TRBJ2-7	NA	CASQGVDRGSQYF	TGTGCCAGCCAGGGGGTGGACAGGGGATCGCAGTACTTC
TRBV5-6	NA	TRBJ1-1	NA	CASSLSWTANTEAFF	TGTGCCAGCAGCTTGTCCTGGACAGCGAACACTGAAGCTTTCTTT
TRBV11-3	TRBD1	TRBJ2-1	NA	CASSAGQGGNEQFF	TGTGCCAGCAGCGCGGGACAGGGTGGCAATGAGCAGTTCTTC
TRBV15	TRBD1	TRBJ2-1	NA	CATSTNDRGPAYNEQFF	TGTGCCACCAGCACCAACGACAGGGGGCCGGCCTACAATGAGCAGTTCTTC
TRBV7-7	NA	TRBJ2-3	NA	CASSLARRGKSTDTQYF	TGTGCCAGCAGCTTAGCGCGGCGGGGAAAGAGCACAGATACGCAGTATTTT
TRBV7-9	NA	TRBJ2-1	NA	CASSLAGAQEFF	TGTGCCAGCAGCTTAGCGGGGGCCCAAGAGTTCTTC
TRBV2	TRBD2	TRBJ2-3	once	CASSFRTSGTDTQYF	TGTGCCAGCAGTTTTCGGACTAGCGGCACAGATACGCAGTATTTT
TRBV14	NA	TRBJ1-4	NA	CASSQEASGPEKLFF	TGTGCCAGCAGCCAAGAAGCATCAGGGCCCGAAAAACTGTTTTTT